The clone carrying this T cell receptor beta chain showed up just a few times. The data belong to a study of blood T cell repertoires in COVID-19. At the level of the study: PBMCs, B-cell-depleted T cells, or T cells were the source of the cDNA or gDNA that made up the material.

As originally analysed: Amplification of reference gene primers was used by the study to estimate nucleated cell counts. The repertoire was sequenced with immunoSEQ multiplex PCR; TCRdb's copy has only in-frame clones and lacks some. V, J and clone size are those of that table, while D and trimming were read from the DNA. Here the sample spans approximately 150,000 clones, more than 75% being singletons. V gave up 0 bases and J gave up 3 bases, with 16 bases separating them. The CDR3 contains 16 residues. Germline CDR1 is SGDLS and CDR2 is YYNGEE. The material sequenced was peripheral blood. The sequence was collected from a woman between 45 and 60 years old with acute or convalescent COVID-19. The chain has TRBV9 and TRBJ2-7; D is unclear. CDR3 protein: CASSVELQAPYYEQYF. The CDR3 region has the DNA TGTGCCAGCAGCGTAGAGTTGCAAGCGCCCTACTACGAGCAGTACTTC.